The next 17 T cell receptor beta chains were all read from a single sample in a study of cytomegalovirus exposure and HLA in healthy donors. Primers included in the PCR were 60 Vbeta and 13 Jbeta primers. TCRdb keeps only in-frame clones here, not all; method: immunoSEQ multiplex PCR. The sample lists under 200,000 clones; around 69% were seen once. The specimen was PBMCs. The receptors come from a woman aged 25-40 years in good health and CMV-seronegative.

The chain combines TRBV15 with TRBJ1-5; TRBD1 might be the D (5 bases). V lost 1 base, J lost 6 bases, and 7 bases lay in between. This CDR3 has 13 amino acids. Germline V gives CDR1 LNHNV, CDR2 YYDKDF (reference sequence). The CDR3 is CATSRGGGQPQHF. The CDR3, as DNA: TGTGCCACCAGCAGAGGCGGGGGTCAGCCCCAGCATTTT. Full variable domain (remainder filled in from reference TRBV15 and TRBJ1-5): DAMVIQNPRYQVTQFGKPVTLSCSQTLNHNVMYWYQQKSSQAPKLLFHYYDKDFNNEADTPDNFQSRRPNTSFCFLDIRSPGLGDTAMYLCATSRGGGQPQHFGDGTRLSIL.

V gene TRBV2 combines with J gene TRBJ1-4; D is ambiguous. CDR1 is SNHLY and CDR2 is FYNNEI in the germline V gene. This CDR3 is built from 15 residues. Trimming shortened V by 8 bases and J by 5 bases, and 18 bases separated the two germline ends. The CDR3 spells CASSRGGQANEKLFF. The CDR3 bases are TGTGCCAGCTCCCGAGGAGGGCAGGCGAATGAAAAACTGTTTTTT.

This chain uses TRBV10-1 with TRBJ2-7, with 10 bases aligning to TRBD2. CDR1 WNHNN and CDR2 SYGVQD come from the germline V gene (reference sequence). V dropped 3 bases and J dropped 1; count of bases not matched to a gene: 6. This CDR3 has 16 amino acids. As DNA, the CDR3 is TGCGCCAGCAGTGACCCCCTAGCGGGGGTTTCCTACGAGCAGTACTTC. This sequence encodes CASSDPLAGVSYEQYF.

This sequence joins TRBV29-1 and TRBJ1-5; no clear D. The V end was cut by 0 bases, the J end by 5 bases, with 5 bases between. This CDR3 has 12 residues. The germline CDR1 and CDR2 sequences are SQVTM and ANQGSEA. The CDR3 protein is CSVEDRDQPQHF. The CDR3 DNA is TGCAGCGTTGAAGATCGTGATCAGCCCCAGCATTTT.

This chain links TRBV2 with TRBJ2-1; 13 bases match TRBD2. Losses at the gene ends were 6 bases for V and 6 bases for J; bases not matched to a gene: 8. In germline, CDR1 is SNHLY, CDR2 FYNNEI. The CDR3 is 16 amino acids. The CDR3 coding sequence is TGTGCCAGCAGAGGGACTAGCGGGATGAAGGTCAATGAGCAGTTCTTC. Residues: CASRGTSGMKVNEQFF.

The chain carries TRBV29-1 and TRBJ1-2, with D unclear. CDR1 is SQVTM, CDR2 ANQGSEA, per germline. There are 12 residues in the CDR3. V dropped 1 base and J dropped 8 bases, with 11 bases sitting between them. The CDR3 DNA follows: TGCAGCGTTGAAGGGGAGGTGGGGGGCTACACCTTC. This sequence encodes CSVEGEVGGYTF.

This clone occurred a few times. The V and J genes are TRBV7-2 and TRBJ1-2; TRBD1 aligns across 9 bases. V was clipped by 5 bases and J by 7 bases; unmatched bases: 11. There are 15 residues in the CDR3. In germline, CDR1 is SGHTA, CDR2 FQGNSA. The CDR3 bases are TGTGCCAGCAGCCCCGGACAGGGGTTTGGTGGTGGCTACACCTTC. It translates to CASSPGQGFGGGYTF.

The gene calls are TRBV6-6 and TRBJ2-5; tentatively, D is TRBD1 (5 bases). Germline-derived CDR1 and CDR2 are MNHNY and SVGAGI (reference sequence). The V end was cut by 6 bases, the J end by 1 base, with 12 bases between. The CDR3 totals 14 residues. CDR3 nucleotide sequence: TGTGCCAGCAGCCAACGACAGATCCAAGAGACCCAGTACTTC. Its protein product is CASSQRQIQETQYF.

The CDR3 nucleotides read TGTGCCAGCAGCTTTTTGGGACAGGGATCCCCTGAAGCTTTCTTT. Translated, it gives CASSFLGQGSPEAFF. This chain uses TRBV7-9 with TRBJ1-1; 9 bases fit TRBD1. CDR1 SEHNR and CDR2 FQNEAQ come from the germline V gene (reference sequence). J gave up 6 bases and V 3 bases, and 8 bases lay outside the gene matches. The length of the CDR3 is 15 residues.

The chain uses TRBV2 and TRBJ2-5; the D gene is possibly TRBD2 (6 bases). CDR3 length: 15 residues. Germline CDR1 SNHLY, CDR2 FYNNEI. V was clipped by 4 bases and J by 6 bases, with 18 bases between them. Written as DNA, the CDR3 is TGTGCCAGCAGTGGTGGTAGCGGACCCCTACAGACCCAGTACTTC. Its translation: CASSGGSGPLQTQYF.

Concerning this clone itself: One end of the junction fails to match germline, which may point to a read error. The chain employs TRBV6-5 and TRBJ2-5, with TRBD2 as a possible D gene (7 bases). Germline V CDR1 and CDR2: MNHEY, SVGAGI. The CDR3 is 12 residues long. The DNA of the CDR3 is TGTGCCAGCAGTCACAGAGGGGGGGGCTTTGACTTC. This sequence encodes CASSHRGGGFDF.

V and J are TRBV4-1 and TRBJ2-7; 8 bases match TRBD2. V gave up 3 bases and J gave up 1 base; unmatched junction bases: 11. CDR1 and CDR2 from the germline V gene are MGHRA and YSYEKL. The CDR3 sequence is 17 residues long. The CDR3 loop is CASSHETGRGKSYEQYF. As DNA, the CDR3 is TGCGCCAGCAGCCACGAGACCGGGAGGGGTAAATCCTACGAGCAGTACTTC.

V usage is TRBV11-3 and J usage is TRBJ2-1, with 8 bases lining up with TRBD1. Germline assignment: CDR1 SGHNT and CDR2 YENEEA. The ends lost 4 bases at V and 3 bases at J; junction bases unmatched: 5. The CDR3 has 15 residues. The CDR3 bases are TGTGCCAGCAGCTCTGGAACAGGGGGCTACAATGAGCAGTTCTTC. This codes for CASSSGTGGYNEQFF.

V and J are TRBV5-8 and TRBJ2-5, with D unresolved. CDR1 SGHTS and CDR2 YDEGEE come from the germline V gene. The CDR3 has 12 residues. The V and J ends lost 0 bases and 3 bases respectively, with 3 bases between them. The CDR3 bases are TGTGCCAGCAGCTTGGCAGAAGAGACCCAGTACTTC. Its translation is CASSLAEETQYF.

The chain uses TRBV11-3 and TRBJ2-7, with D possibly being TRBD2 (5 bases). The CDR3 runs to 13 residues. Trimming cost V 5 bases and J 6 bases, with 14 bases left between them. Germline loops: CDR1 SGHNT, CDR2 YENEEA. The CDR3, as DNA: TGTGCCAGCAGCCCTATTCCTGCGGGCGAGCAGTACTTC. This translates into CASSPIPAGEQYF. The whole variable domain, remainder taken from reference TRBV11-3 and TRBJ2-7, is EAGVVQSPRYKIIEKKQPVAFWCNPISGHNTLYWYLQNLGQGPELLIRYENEEAVDDSQLPKDRFSAERLKGVDSTLKIQPAELGDSAVYLCASSPIPAGEQYFGPGTRLTVT.

The J gene is TRBJ2-3, the V gene TRBV29-1, with D maybe TRBD1 (6 bases). The CDR3 length is 13 residues. Trimming removed 8 bases at V and 1 base at J, with 13 bases between. Germline CDR1 is SQVTM and CDR2 is ANQGSEA. The CDR3 bases are TGCAGCTCCCTTCCAGGGGGCACAGATACGCAGTATTTT. It codes for CSSLPGGTDTQYF.

This CDR3 reads CASSTDSYNEQFF. The CDR3 DNA reads TGCGCCAGCAGCACGGACAGTTACAATGAGCAGTTCTTC. The chain employs TRBV5-1 and TRBJ2-1; weak D call: TRBD1 (6 bases). CDR3 length: 13 residues. The V gene's germline CDR1 is SGHRS and CDR2 YFSETQ. V lost 4 bases and J 4 bases, leaving 9 bases between the germline ends.